A single TCR beta chain is shown here with its context. Its antigen is not known. Germline V CDR1 and CDR2: SGHRS, YFSETQ. The CDR3 runs 16 residues. Trimming stripped 0 bases from V and 0 bases from J, with 12 bases between. This sample is drawn from a study of cytomegalovirus exposure and HLA in healthy donors. The PCR had 60 Vbeta and 13 Jbeta primers. Sequencing used immunoSEQ multiplex PCR; TCRdb keeps in-frame clones, though not all of them. Here the sample spans approximately 190,000 clones, around 88% being singletons. Points from the study as a whole: The authors enumerated under 200 TCR beta chains as linked to cytomegalovirus.

This sequence was found in a man aged 35 to 55 in good health and CMV-seropositive. This rearrangement joins TRBV5-1 to TRBJ1-2; tentatively, D is TRBD1 (6 bases). Source material: PBMCs. The CDR3: CASSLAGQSSNYGYTF. The DNA for the CDR3 is TGCGCCAGCAGCTTGGCCGGACAGAGTTCTAACTATGGCTACACCTTC.